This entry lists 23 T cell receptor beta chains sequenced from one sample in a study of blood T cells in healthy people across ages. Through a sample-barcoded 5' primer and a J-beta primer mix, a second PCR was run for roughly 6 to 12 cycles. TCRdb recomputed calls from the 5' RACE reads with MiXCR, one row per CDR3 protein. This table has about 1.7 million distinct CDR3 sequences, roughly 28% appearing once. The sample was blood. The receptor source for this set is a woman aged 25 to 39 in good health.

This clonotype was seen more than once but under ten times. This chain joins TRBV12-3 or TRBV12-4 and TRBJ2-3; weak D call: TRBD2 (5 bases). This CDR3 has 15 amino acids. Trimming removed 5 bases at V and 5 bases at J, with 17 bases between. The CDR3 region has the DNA TGTGCCAGCAGTAGCTCTAGCCCGATGGGAGATACGCAGTATTTT. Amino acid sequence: CASSSSSPMGDTQYF.

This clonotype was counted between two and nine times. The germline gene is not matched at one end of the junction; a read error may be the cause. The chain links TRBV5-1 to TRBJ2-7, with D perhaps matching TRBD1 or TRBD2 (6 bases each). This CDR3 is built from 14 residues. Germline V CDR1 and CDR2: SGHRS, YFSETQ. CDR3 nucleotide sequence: TGCACCAGCAGCTTGGGTAGGGGGGCCTACGAGCAGTACTTC. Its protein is CTSSLGRGAYEQYF.

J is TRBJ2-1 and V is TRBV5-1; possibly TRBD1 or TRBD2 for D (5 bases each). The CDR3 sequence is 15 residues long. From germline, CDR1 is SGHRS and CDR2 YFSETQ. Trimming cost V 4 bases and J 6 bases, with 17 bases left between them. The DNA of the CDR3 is TGCGCCAGCAGCCCGGGGCAGGTGGCATGCAATGAGCAGTTCTTC. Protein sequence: CASSPGQVACNEQFF.

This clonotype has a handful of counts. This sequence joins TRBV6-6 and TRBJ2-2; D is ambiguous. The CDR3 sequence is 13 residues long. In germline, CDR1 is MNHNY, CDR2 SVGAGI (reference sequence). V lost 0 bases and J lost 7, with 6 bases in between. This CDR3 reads CASSYSGVGELFF. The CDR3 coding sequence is TGTGCCAGCAGTTACTCAGGAGTCGGGGAGCTGTTTTTT.

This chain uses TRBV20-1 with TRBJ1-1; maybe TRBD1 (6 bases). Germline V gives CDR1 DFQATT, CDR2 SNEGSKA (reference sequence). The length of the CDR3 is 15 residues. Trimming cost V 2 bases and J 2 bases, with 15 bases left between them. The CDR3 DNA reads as TGCAGTGCTAGAAGGAACGGCAGGGGTAACACTGAAGCTTTCTTT. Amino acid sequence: CSARRNGRGNTEAFF.

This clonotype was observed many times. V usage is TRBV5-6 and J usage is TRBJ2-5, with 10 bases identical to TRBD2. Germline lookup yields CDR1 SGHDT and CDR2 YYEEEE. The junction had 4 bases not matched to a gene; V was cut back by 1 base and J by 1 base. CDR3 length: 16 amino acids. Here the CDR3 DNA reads TGTGCCAGCAGCTTGAGCGGGGGGGCCCCCCAAGAGACCCAGTACTTC. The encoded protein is CASSLSGGAPQETQYF.

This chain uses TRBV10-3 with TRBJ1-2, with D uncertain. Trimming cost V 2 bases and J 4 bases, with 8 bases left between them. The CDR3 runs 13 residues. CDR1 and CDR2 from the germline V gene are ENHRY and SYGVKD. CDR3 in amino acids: CAISEGPAYGYTF. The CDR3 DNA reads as TGTGCCATCAGTGAGGGGCCAGCCTATGGCTACACCTTC.

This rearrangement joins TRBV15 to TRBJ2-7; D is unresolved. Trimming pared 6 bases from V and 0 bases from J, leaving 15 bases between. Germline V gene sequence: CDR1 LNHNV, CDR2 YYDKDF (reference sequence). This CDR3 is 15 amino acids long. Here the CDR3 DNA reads TGTGCCACCAGGAAGCCCCGGCTGAGCTCCTACGAGCAGTACTTC. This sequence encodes CATRKPRLSSYEQYF.

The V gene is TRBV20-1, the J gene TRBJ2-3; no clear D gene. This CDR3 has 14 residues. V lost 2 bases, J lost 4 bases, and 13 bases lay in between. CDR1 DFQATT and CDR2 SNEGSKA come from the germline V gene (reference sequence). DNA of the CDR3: TGCAGTGCTAGATGGGCCCCTCTGGCAGATACGCAGTATTTT. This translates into CSARWAPLADTQYF.

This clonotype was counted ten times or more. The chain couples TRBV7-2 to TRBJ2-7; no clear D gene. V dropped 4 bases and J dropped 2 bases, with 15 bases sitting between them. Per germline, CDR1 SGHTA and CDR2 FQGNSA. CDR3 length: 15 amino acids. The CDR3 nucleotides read TGTGCCAGCAGCTACGGTCCCCGAAGGGCCTACGAGCAGTACTTC. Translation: CASSYGPRRAYEQYF.

This chain's CDR3 is CASRDSHYNEQFF. The CDR3 nucleotides are TGTGCCAGCAGGGACAGCCACTACAATGAGCAGTTCTTC. The chain combines TRBV12-3 or TRBV12-4 with TRBJ2-1; D is possibly TRBD1 (6 bases). The ends were cut back, 6 bases at V and 3 bases at J, with 9 bases in the middle. CDR3 length equals 13 residues.

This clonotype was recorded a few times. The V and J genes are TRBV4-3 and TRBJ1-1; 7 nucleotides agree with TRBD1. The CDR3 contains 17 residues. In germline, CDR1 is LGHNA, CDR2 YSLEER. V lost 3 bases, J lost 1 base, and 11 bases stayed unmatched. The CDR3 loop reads CASSHTGRGRRNTEAFF. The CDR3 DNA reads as TGCGCCAGCAGCCATACCGGCAGGGGGAGGAGGAACACTGAAGCTTTCTTT.

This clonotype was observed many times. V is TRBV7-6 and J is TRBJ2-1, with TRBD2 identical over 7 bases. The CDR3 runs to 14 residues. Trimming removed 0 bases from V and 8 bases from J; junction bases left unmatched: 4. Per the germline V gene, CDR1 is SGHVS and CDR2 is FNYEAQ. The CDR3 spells CASSLATSEDEQFF. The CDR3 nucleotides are TGTGCCAGCAGCTTAGCTACTAGCGAGGATGAGCAGTTCTTC. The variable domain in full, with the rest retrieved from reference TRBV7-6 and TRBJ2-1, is GAGVSQSPRYKVTKRGQDVALRCDPISGHVSLYWYRQALGQGPEFLTYFNYEAQQDKSGLPNDRFSAERPEGSISTLTIQRTEQRDSAMYRCASSLATSEDEQFFGPGTRLTVL.

CDR3 sequence: CASSVSGGKDTQYF. The CDR3 DNA sequence: TGTGCCAGCAGCGTTAGCGGGGGAAAAGATACGCAGTATTTT. J is TRBJ2-3 and V is TRBV9; 9 bases agree with TRBD2. V was clipped by 2 bases and J by 5 bases; unmatched bases: 3. The germline V gene has CDR1 SGDLS and CDR2 YYNGEE. CDR3 length: 14 amino acids. The entire variable domain, with the rest obtained from reference TRBV9 and TRBJ2-3, is as follows: DSGVTQTPKHLITATGQRVTLRCSPRSGDLSVYWYQQSLDQGLQFLIQYYNGEERAKGNILERFSAQQFPDLHSELNLSSLELGDSALYFCASSVSGGKDTQYFGPGTRLTVL.

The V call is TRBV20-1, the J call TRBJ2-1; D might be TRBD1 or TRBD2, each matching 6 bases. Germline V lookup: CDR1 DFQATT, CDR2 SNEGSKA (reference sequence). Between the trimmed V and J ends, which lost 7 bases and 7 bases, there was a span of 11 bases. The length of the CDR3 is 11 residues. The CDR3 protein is CSVQGGNEQFF. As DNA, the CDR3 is TGCAGTGTACAGGGAGGTAATGAGCAGTTCTTC.

The CDR3 is CASSLGQGAGLFF. In DNA, the CDR3 is TGCGCCAGCAGCTTGGGACAGGGGGCCGGACTGTTTTTT. This rearrangement joins TRBV5-1 to TRBJ1-4, with 10 bases that match TRBD1. The V and J ends lost 0 bases and 13 bases, in that order; junction bases with no gene match: 3. This CDR3 contains 13 residues. The germline CDR1 and CDR2 sequences are SGHRS and YFSETQ.

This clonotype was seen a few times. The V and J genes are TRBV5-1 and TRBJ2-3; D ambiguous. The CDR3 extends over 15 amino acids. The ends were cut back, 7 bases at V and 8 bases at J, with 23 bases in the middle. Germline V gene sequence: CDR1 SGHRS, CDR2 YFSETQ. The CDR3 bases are TGCGCCAGCTTCCGGGCTCCCTGGATCTTCGGTACGCAGTATTTT. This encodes CASFRAPWIFGTQYF.

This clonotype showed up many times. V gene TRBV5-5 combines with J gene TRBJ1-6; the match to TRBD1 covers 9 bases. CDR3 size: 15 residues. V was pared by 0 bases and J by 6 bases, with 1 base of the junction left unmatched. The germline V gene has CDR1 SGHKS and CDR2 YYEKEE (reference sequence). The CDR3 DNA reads TGTGCCAGCAGCTTGGTGACAGGGGGTAATTCACCCCTCCACTTT. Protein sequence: CASSLVTGGNSPLHF.

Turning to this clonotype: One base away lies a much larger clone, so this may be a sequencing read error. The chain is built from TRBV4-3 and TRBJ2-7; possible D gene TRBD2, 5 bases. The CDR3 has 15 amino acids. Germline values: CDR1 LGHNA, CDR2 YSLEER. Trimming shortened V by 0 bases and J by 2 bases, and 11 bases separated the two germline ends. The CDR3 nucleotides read TGCGCCAGCAGCCAAGACTTAGCGTTCCCCTACGAGCAGTACTTC. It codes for CASSQDLAFPYEQYF.

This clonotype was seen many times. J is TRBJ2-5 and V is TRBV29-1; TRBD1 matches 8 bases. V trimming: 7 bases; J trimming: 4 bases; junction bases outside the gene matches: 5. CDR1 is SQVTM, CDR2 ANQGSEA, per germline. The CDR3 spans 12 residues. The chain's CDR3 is CSGRQGIETQYF. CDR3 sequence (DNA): TGCAGCGGCCGACAGGGGATAGAGACCCAGTACTTC.

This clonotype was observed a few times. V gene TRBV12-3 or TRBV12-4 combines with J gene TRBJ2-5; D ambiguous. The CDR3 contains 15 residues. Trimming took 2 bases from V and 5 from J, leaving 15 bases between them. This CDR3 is CASSLRRQEPETQYF. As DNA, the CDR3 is TGTGCCAGCAGTTTAAGAAGGCAGGAACCCGAGACCCAGTACTTC.

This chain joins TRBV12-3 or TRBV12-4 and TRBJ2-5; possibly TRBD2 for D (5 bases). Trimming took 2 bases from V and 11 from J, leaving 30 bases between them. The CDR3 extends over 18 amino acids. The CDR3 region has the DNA TGTGCCAGCAGTTTAAGTCGATTAACGGGGAACACGAACAATGAGCAGTACTTC. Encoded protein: CASSLSRLTGNTNNEQYF.

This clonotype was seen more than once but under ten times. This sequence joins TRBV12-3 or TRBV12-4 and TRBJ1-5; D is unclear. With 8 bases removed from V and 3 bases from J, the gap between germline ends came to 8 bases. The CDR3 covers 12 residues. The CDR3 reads CASRRDNQPQHF. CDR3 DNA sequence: TGTGCCAGCCGCAGAGACAATCAGCCCCAGCATTTT.